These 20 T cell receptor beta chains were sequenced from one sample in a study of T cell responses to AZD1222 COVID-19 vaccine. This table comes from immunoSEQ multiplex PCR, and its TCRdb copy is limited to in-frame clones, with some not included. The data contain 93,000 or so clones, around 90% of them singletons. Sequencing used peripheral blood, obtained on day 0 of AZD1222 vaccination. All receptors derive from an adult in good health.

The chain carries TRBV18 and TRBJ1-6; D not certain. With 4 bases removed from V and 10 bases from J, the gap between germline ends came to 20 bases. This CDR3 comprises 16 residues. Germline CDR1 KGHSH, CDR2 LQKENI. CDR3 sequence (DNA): TGTGCCAGCTCACTGTTGACCAGGAAGGTTCGGTCACCCCTCCACTTT. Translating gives CASSLLTRKVRSPLHF.

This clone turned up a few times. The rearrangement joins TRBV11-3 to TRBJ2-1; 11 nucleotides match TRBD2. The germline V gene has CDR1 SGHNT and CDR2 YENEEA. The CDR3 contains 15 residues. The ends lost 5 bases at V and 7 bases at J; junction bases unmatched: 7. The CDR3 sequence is CASSETSGIANEQFF. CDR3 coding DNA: TGTGCCAGCAGCGAGACTAGCGGGATAGCGAATGAGCAGTTCTTC. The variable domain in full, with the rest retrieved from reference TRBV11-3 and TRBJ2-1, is EAGVVQSPRYKIIEKKQPVAFWCNPISGHNTLYWYLQNLGQGPELLIRYENEEAVDDSQLPKDRFSAERLKGVDSTLKIQPAELGDSAVYLCASSETSGIANEQFFGPGTRLTVL.

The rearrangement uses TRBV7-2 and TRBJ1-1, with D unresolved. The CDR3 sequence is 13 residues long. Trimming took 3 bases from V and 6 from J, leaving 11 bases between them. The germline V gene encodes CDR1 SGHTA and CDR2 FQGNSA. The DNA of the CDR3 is TGTGCCAGCAGCTTCCCGGGGAATCCTGAAGCTTTCTTT. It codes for CASSFPGNPEAFF.

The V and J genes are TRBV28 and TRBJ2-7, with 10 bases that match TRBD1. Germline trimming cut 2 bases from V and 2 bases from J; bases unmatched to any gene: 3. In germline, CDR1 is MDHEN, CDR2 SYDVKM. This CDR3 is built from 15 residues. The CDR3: CASSLRQGAAYEQYF. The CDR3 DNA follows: TGTGCCAGCAGTTTAAGACAGGGGGCCGCCTACGAGCAGTACTTC.

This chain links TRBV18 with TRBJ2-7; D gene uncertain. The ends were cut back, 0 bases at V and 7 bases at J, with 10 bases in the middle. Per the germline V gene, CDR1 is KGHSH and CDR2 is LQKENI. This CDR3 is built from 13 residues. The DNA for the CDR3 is TGTGCCAGCTCACCACCGATGGGTTGGGAGCAGTACTTC. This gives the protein CASSPPMGWEQYF.

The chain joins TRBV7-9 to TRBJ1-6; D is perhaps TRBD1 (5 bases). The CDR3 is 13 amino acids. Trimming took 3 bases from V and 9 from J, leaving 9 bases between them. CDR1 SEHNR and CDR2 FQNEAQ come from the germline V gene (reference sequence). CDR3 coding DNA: TGTGCCAGCAGCTTTACCGACAGTTCACCCCTCCACTTT. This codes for CASSFTDSSPLHF.

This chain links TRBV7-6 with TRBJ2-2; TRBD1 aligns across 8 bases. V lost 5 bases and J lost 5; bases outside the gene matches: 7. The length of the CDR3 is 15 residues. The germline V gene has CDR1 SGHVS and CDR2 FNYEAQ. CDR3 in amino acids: CASSNTGGRTGELFF. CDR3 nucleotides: TGTGCCAGCAGCAATACAGGGGGGCGAACCGGGGAGCTGTTTTTT.

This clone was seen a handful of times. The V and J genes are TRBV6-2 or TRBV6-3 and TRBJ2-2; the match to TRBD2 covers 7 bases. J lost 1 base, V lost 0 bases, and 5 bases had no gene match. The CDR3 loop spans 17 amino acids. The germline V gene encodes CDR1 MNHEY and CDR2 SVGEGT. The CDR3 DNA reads TGTGCCAGCAGTTACTCGAGTACGGGGGGGAACACCGGGGAGCTGTTTTTT. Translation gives CASSYSSTGGNTGELFF.

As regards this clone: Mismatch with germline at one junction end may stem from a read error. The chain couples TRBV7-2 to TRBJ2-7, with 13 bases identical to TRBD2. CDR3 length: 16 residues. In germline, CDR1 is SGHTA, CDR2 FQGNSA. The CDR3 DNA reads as TGTGCCAGCAGCCCAGGTTCAATACTAGCGGGAGGGCCCCACCACTTC. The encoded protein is CASSPGSILAGGPHHF. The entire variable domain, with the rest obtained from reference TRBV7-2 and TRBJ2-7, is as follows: GAGVSQSPSNKVTEKGKDVELRCDPISGHTALYWYRQSLGQGLEFLIYFQGNSAPDKSGLPSDRFSAERTGGSVSTLTIQRTQQEDSAVYLCASSPGSILAGGPHHFGPGTRLTVT.

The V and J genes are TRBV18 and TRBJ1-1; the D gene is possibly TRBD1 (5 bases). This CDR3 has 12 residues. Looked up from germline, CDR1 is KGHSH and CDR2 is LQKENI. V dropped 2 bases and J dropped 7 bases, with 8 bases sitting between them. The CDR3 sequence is CASSPVRVEAFF. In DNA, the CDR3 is TGTGCCAGCTCACCAGTCAGGGTTGAAGCTTTCTTT. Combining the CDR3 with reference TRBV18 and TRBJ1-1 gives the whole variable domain NAGVMQNPRHLVRRRGQEARLRCSPMKGHSHVYWYRQLPEEGLKFMVYLQKENIIDESGMPKERFSAEFPKEGPSILRIQQVVRGDSAAYFCASSPVRVEAFFGQGTRLTVV.

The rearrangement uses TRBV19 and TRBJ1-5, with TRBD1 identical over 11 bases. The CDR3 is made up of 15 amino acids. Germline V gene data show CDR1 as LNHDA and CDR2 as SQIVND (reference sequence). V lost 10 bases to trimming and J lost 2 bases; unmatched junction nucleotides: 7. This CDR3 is CATWTGGKGNQPQHF. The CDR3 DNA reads TGTGCCACCTGGACAGGGGGCAAAGGCAATCAGCCCCAGCATTTT.

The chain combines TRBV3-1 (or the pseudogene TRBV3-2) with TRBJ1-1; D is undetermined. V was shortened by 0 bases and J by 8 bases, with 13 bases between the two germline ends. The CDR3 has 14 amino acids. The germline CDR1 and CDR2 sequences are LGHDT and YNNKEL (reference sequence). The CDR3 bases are TGTGCCAGCAGCCAAGATAGGTCGGCGGCAGAAGCTTTCTTT. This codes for CASSQDRSAAEAFF.

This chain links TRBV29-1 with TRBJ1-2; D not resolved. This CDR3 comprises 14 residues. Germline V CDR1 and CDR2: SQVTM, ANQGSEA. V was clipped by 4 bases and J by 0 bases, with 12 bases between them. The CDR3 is CSVAPKLANYGYTF. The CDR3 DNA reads TGCAGCGTTGCTCCGAAGTTAGCTAACTATGGCTACACCTTC.

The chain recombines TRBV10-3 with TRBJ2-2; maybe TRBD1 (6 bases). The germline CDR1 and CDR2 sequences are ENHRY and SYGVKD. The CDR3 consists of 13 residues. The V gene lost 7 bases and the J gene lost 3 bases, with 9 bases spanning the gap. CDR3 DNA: TGTGCCATCAATGGACAGTACACCGGGGAGCTGTTTTTT. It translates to CAINGQYTGELFF.

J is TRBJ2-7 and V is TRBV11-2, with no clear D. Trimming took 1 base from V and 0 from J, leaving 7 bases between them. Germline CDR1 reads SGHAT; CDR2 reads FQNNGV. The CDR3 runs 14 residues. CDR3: CASSLGFFSYEQYF. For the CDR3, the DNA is TGTGCCAGCAGCTTAGGATTTTTCTCCTACGAGCAGTACTTC.

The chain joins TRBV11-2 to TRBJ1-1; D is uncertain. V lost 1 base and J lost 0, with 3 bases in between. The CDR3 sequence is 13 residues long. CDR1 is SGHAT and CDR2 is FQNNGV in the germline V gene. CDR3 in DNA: TGTGCCAGCAGCTTAGGCATGAACACTGAAGCTTTCTTT. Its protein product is CASSLGMNTEAFF.

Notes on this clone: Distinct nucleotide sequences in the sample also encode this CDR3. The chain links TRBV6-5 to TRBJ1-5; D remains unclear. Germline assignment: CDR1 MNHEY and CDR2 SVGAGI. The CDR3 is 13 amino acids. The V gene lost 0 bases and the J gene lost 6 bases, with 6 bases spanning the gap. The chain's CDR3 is CASSYSRGQPQHF. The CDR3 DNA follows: TGTGCCAGCAGTTACTCCCGAGGTCAGCCCCAGCATTTT.

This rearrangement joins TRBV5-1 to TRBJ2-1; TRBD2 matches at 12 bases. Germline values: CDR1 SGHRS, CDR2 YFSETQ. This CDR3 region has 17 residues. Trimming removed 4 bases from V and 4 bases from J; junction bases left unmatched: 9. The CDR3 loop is CASSAMETSGSYNEQFF. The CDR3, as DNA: TGCGCCAGCAGCGCGATGGAGACTAGCGGGAGTTACAATGAGCAGTTCTTC.

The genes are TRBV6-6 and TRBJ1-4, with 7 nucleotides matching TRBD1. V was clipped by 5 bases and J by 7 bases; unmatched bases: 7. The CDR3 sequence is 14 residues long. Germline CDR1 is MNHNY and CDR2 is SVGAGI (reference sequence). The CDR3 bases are TGTGCCAGCAGTATGCAGGGGGTTGGTGAAAAACTGTTTTTT. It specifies CASSMQGVGEKLFF.

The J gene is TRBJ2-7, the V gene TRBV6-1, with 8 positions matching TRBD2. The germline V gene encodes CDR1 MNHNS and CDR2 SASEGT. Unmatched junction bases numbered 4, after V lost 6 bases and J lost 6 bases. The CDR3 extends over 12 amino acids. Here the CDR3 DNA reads TGTGCCAGCAGCCCCGGGACTAGCGAGCAGTACTTC. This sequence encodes CASSPGTSEQYF.